Shown below are 22 T cell receptor beta chains from a single sample sequenced in a study of cytomegalovirus exposure and HLA in healthy donors. The primer mix had 60 Vbeta and 13 Jbeta primers. Method: immunoSEQ multiplex PCR; TCRdb's copy keeps in-frame clones and lacks some. The data hold approximately 130,000 clones, with around 78% observed a single time. Sequencing was carried out using PBMCs. The source of these receptors is a middle-aged woman in good health and CMV-seronegative.

This clone showed up just once. V is TRBV4-2 and J is TRBJ2-7, with TRBD2 as a possible D gene (5 bases). This CDR3 contains 15 residues. Germline lookup yields CDR1 LGHNA and CDR2 YNFKEQ. V shed 0 bases and J shed 0 bases, with 9 bases lying between them. CDR3 bases: TGTGCCAGCAGCCAAGAGCGGGTACCCTCCTACGAGCAGTACTTC. Protein: CASSQERVPSYEQYF.

The V and J genes are TRBV4-2 and TRBJ2-2, with a weak D call TRBD2 (6 bases). The CDR3 totals 16 residues. Per germline, CDR1 LGHNA and CDR2 YNFKEQ. Trimming stripped 0 bases from V and 6 bases from J, with 14 bases between. The CDR3 bases are TGTGCCAGCAGCCAAGAGTCTAGCGTGGTGGCCGGGGAGCTGTTTTTT. Protein product: CASSQESSVVAGELFF.

The gene calls are TRBV5-8 and TRBJ2-5, with D hard to call. CDR3 length: 12 amino acids. Germline CDR1 SGHTS, CDR2 YDEGEE. Trimming removed 0 bases at V and 6 bases at J, with 6 bases between. The CDR3 nucleotides read TGTGCCAGCAGCTTGGGTCAGAAGACCCAGTACTTC. Encoded protein: CASSLGQKTQYF.

This clone showed up just once. The genes are TRBV28 and TRBJ1-5; 10 bases map to TRBD1. Germline V gene data show CDR1 as MDHEN and CDR2 as SYDVKM. V lost 7 bases, J lost 5 bases, and 8 bases stayed unmatched. The CDR3 sequence is 15 residues long. The CDR3: CASTRGQGKYQPQHF. The CDR3 DNA reads as TGTGCCAGCACCCGGGGACAGGGGAAGTATCAGCCCCAGCATTTT.

This clone was seen more than once but under ten times. The V call is TRBV7-2, the J call TRBJ2-7; 12 bases fit TRBD1. Losses at the gene ends were 5 bases for V and 6 bases for J; bases not matched to a gene: 8. The CDR3 has 15 amino acids. Germline CDR1 is SGHTA and CDR2 is FQGNSA. The CDR3 nucleotides read TGTGCCAGCAGCCAACGGGGACAGGGGGCTTTCGAGCAGTACTTC. Translation gives CASSQRGQGAFEQYF.

As for this clone: A junction boundary mismatches the germline segment, possibly from a read error. This chain links TRBV7-9 with TRBJ2-2, with D perhaps matching TRBD1 (6 bases). The CDR3 is made up of 16 amino acids. The V gene's germline CDR1 is SEHNR and CDR2 FQNEAQ (reference sequence). Written as DNA, the CDR3 is TGTTCCAGCAGCTTAGTAACGGGACAGAACACCGGGGAGCTGTTTTTT. As protein: CSSSLVTGQNTGELFF.

The chain has TRBV28 and TRBJ1-2; D call uncertain. Between the trimmed V and J ends, which lost 2 bases and 11 bases, there was a span of 15 bases. The CDR3 sequence is 13 residues long. CDR1 is MDHEN, CDR2 SYDVKM, per germline. CDR3: CASSLRMLGLYTF. The DNA for the CDR3 is TGTGCCAGCAGTTTAAGAATGCTCGGGTTGTACACCTTC.

This clone has just a few counts. The V and J genes are TRBV27 and TRBJ1-2; 7 positions agree with TRBD1. The J segment lost 6 bases and the V segment lost 0 bases, leaving 10 bases of the junction unmatched. Germline V gives CDR1 MNHEY, CDR2 SMNVEV (reference sequence). The CDR3 is 16 residues long. CDR3 sequence reads: CASSLSRQGGRDGYTF. The CDR3 DNA sequence: TGTGCCAGCAGTTTATCCCGACAGGGAGGAAGAGATGGCTACACCTTC.

The chain combines TRBV19 with TRBJ2-2, with D perhaps matching TRBD1 (7 bases). CDR3 size: 15 residues. CDR1 is LNHDA and CDR2 is SQIVND in the germline V gene (reference sequence). Deletions cut 9 bases from V and 1 base from J, with 15 bases between. CDR3: CASHGGQLNTGELFF. The CDR3 bases are TGTGCCAGCCACGGGGGACAGCTGAACACCGGGGAGCTGTTTTTT. Full variable domain (remainder filled in from reference TRBV19 and TRBJ2-2): DGGITQSPKYLFRKEGQNVTLSCEQNLNHDAMYWYRQDPGQGLRLIYYSQIVNDFQKGDIAEGYSVSREKKESFPLTVTSAQKNPTAFYLCASHGGQLNTGELFFGEGSRLTVL.

This clone has just one count. The chain combines TRBV9 with TRBJ2-2; D ambiguous. Germline loops: CDR1 SGDLS, CDR2 YYNGEE. There are 13 residues in the CDR3. The V gene lost 3 bases and the J gene lost 7 bases, with 10 bases spanning the gap. Here the CDR3 DNA reads TGTGCCAGCAGCGCGACTGTTTTCGGGGAGCTGTTTTTT. Protein product: CASSATVFGELFF.

This chain connects TRBV19 to TRBJ1-2, with a possible D match to TRBD1 (5 bases). In germline, CDR1 is LNHDA, CDR2 SQIVND (reference sequence). Trimming cost V 6 bases and J 4 bases, with 18 bases left between them. The CDR3 covers 15 residues. The CDR3 DNA follows: TGTGCCAGTAGATCTGCCACGGGGGGATCCTATGGCTACACCTTC. Its protein product is CASRSATGGSYGYTF.

The chain recombines TRBV6-5 with TRBJ2-7; 11 nucleotides agree with TRBD2. CDR3 length: 14 residues. The ends lost 5 bases at V and 3 bases at J; junction bases unmatched: 3. Germline-derived CDR1 and CDR2 are MNHEY and SVGAGI. CDR3 region: CASSPGTSGYEQYF. The CDR3 DNA reads TGTGCCAGCAGTCCCGGGACTAGCGGCTACGAGCAGTACTTC.

The chain employs TRBV11-2 and TRBJ2-7; perhaps TRBD2 as D (6 bases). Trimming stripped 2 bases from V and 2 bases from J, with 13 bases between. The CDR3 consists of 15 residues. Germline V lookup: CDR1 SGHAT, CDR2 FQNNGV. CDR3 nucleotides: TGTGCCAGCAGCTTATGGAGCGGGTCTACCTACGAGCAGTACTTC. It yields the protein CASSLWSGSTYEQYF.

The chain recombines TRBV5-1 with TRBJ1-5, with 8 bases matching TRBD1. Looked up from germline, CDR1 is SGHRS and CDR2 is YFSETQ. The CDR3 is made up of 15 amino acids. V lost 1 base to trimming and J lost 5 bases; unmatched junction nucleotides: 5. CDR3 protein: CASSLTGGQDQPQHF. The CDR3 DNA is TGCGCCAGCAGCTTGACAGGGGGACAAGATCAGCCCCAGCATTTT.

CDR3 nucleotide sequence: TGTGCCAGCATTCGAGCGGGAGGGACCGGGGAGCTGTTTTTT. This encodes CASIRAGGTGELFF. V gene TRBV27 combines with J gene TRBJ2-2, with 10 bases aligning to TRBD2. This CDR3 spans 14 amino acids. J was trimmed by 5 bases and V by 7 bases; bases with no gene match: 4. The germline CDR1 and CDR2 sequences are MNHEY and SMNVEV (reference sequence).

This chain uses TRBV5-6 with TRBJ2-7; D is perhaps TRBD2 (5 bases). Trimming stripped 4 bases from V and 7 bases from J, with 21 bases between. The CDR3 consists of 15 residues. Germline-derived CDR1 and CDR2 are SGHDT and YYEEEE. The DNA for the CDR3 is TGTGCCAGCAGCGGAAGCGGTCGCTACGGTGGGGAGCAGTACTTC. Translation gives CASSGSGRYGGEQYF.

J is TRBJ2-7 and V is TRBV5-6; 9 bases fit TRBD2. CDR1 is SGHDT, CDR2 YYEEEE, per germline. This CDR3 region has 15 residues. V gave up 2 bases and J gave up 2 bases; unmatched junction bases: 5. The CDR3, as DNA: TGTGCCAGCAGCTTAAGGGCTAGCGGGACCTACGAGCAGTACTTC. This codes for CASSLRASGTYEQYF.

There are a few counts of this clone. This chain connects TRBV2 to TRBJ1-5; no definite D call. The CDR3 spans 15 residues. Germline-derived CDR1 and CDR2 are SNHLY and FYNNEI. Trimming shortened V by 4 bases and J by 1 base, and 11 bases separated the two germline ends. CDR3 bases: TGTGCCAGCAGTGGTGCGGGAGGAAGCAATCAGCCCCAGCATTTT. This sequence encodes CASSGAGGSNQPQHF.

The chain recombines TRBV27 with TRBJ2-7; a possible D gene is TRBD2 (6 bases). The CDR3 is 14 amino acids. V was cut by 7 bases and J by 2 bases, with 15 bases left in between. The germline CDR1 and CDR2 sequences are MNHEY and SMNVEV (reference sequence). The DNA of the CDR3 is TGTGCCAGCACCGCGCGGCGGGGCCCCTACGAGCAGTACTTC. Translating it yields CASTARRGPYEQYF.

V usage is TRBV7-8 and J usage is TRBJ2-7; D is possibly TRBD1 (6 bases). This CDR3 is 13 amino acids long. Germline V gene data show CDR1 as SGHVS and CDR2 as FQNEAQ. Trimming took off 0 bases at V and 3 bases at J, with 6 bases between the two ends. This chain's CDR3 is CASSLAQGYEQYF. The CDR3 region has the DNA TGTGCCAGCAGCTTAGCACAGGGCTACGAGCAGTACTTC.

The chain joins TRBV5-1 to TRBJ2-1; 9 bases are a match to TRBD2. This CDR3 region has 16 residues. The trim removed 0 bases at V and 10 bases at J, leaving 11 bases unmatched. The germline V gene encodes CDR1 SGHRS and CDR2 YFSETQ. The CDR3: CASSLARVVAGAEQFF. The CDR3, as DNA: TGCGCCAGCAGCTTGGCCCGTGTAGTAGCGGGAGCGGAGCAGTTCTTC.

This chain links TRBV14 with TRBJ1-2; 9 bases are a match to TRBD1. This CDR3 is built from 16 residues. Germline trimming cut 4 bases from V and 2 bases from J; bases unmatched to any gene: 8. Germline CDR1 reads SGHDN; CDR2 reads FVKESK. The CDR3 loop reads CASSPRTGDINYGYTF. The CDR3, as DNA: TGTGCCAGCAGCCCCCGGACAGGGGATATAAACTATGGCTACACCTTC.